A selection of T cell receptor beta chains follows, all from one sample in a study of Tregs in tolerant kidney transplant recipients. Clones were sequenced by immunoSEQ multiplex PCR, and TCRdb holds only the in-frame ones, with some missing. The data show around 66,000 clones, 80% to 90% seen once. The sample consisted of Tregs from blood, taken before the transplant. These receptors originate from a human donor who received a combined kidney and bone marrow transplant. Each CDR3 is given with its conserved first and last residue. Each record gives: V gene, D gene, J gene, clone size, CDR3 protein, CDR3 DNA. The D gene is left open where the match is weak. Clone size is stated in some rows and not others, as once, few, many or a class when expanded.

TRBV6-5	-	TRBJ1-4	-	CASMGFSNEKLFF	TGTGCCAGCATGGGTTTCTCTAATGAAAAACTGTTTTTT
TRBV5-1	TRBD2	TRBJ2-3	-	CASSGRTSGGPPDTQYF	TGCGCCAGCAGCGGAAGGACTAGCGGGGGCCCACCCGATACGCAGTATTTT
TRBV5-1	-	TRBJ1-6	-	CASSLSYSYNSPLHF	TGCGCCAGCAGCTTGTCGTACTCCTATAATTCACCCCTCCACTTT
TRBV7-2	TRBD1	TRBJ2-7	once	CASSPWDRTYEQYF	TGTGCCAGCAGCCCCTGGGACAGAACCTACGAGCAGTACTTC
TRBV15	TRBD2	TRBJ2-3	-	CATSRDVAGGWTDTQYF	TGTGCCACCAGCAGAGACGTAGCGGGAGGATGGACAGATACGCAGTATTTT
TRBV7-2	-	TRBJ1-1	-	CASSLAAGVRAFF	TGTGCCAGCAGCTTAGCGGCAGGGGTGAGAGCTTTCTTT
TRBV2	TRBD2	TRBJ2-7	-	CASSRGTSRSYEQYF	TGTGCCAGCAGTAGGGGGACTAGTCGGTCCTACGAGCAGTACTTC
TRBV27	TRBD1	TRBJ2-2	-	CASRDTGTGMIGELFF	TGTGCCAGCAGGGACACCGGGACAGGGATGATCGGGGAGCTGTTTTTT
TRBV7-2	-	TRBJ1-3	-	CASSLAAGSGNTIYF	TGTGCCAGCAGCTTAGCCGCAGGCTCTGGAAACACCATATATTTT
TRBV7-8	-	TRBJ2-7	-	CASSLRTHSSYEQYF	TGTGCCAGCAGCCTTCGTACACATAGCTCCTACGAGCAGTACTTC
TRBV11-3	TRBD2	TRBJ2-1	-	CASSSRLAGHNEQFF	TGTGCCAGCAGTTCCCGACTAGCGGGGCACAATGAGCAGTTCTTC
TRBV7-9	-	TRBJ2-1	-	CASSLMDGEQFF	TGTGCCAGCAGCTTAATGGACGGCGAGCAGTTCTTC
TRBV30	-	TRBJ2-7	-	CAWSSSRPEQYF	TGTGCCTGGAGTTCCTCGAGGCCCGAGCAGTACTTC
TRBV2	TRBD2	TRBJ2-7	-	CAIPPGGAEGPEQYF	TGTGCCATTCCCCCGGGGGGGGCGGAGGGGCCCGAGCAGTACTTC
TRBV11-2	-	TRBJ2-5	-	CASSPHEGARAGGKTQYF	TGTGCCAGCAGCCCCCATGAGGGGGCGCGGGCGGGAGGAAAGACCCAGTACTTC
TRBV19	-	TRBJ1-5	-	CASTKHPQPQHF	TGTGCCAGTACCAAACATCCCCAGCCCCAGCATTTT
TRBV18	TRBD2	TRBJ2-7	once	CASSPRKKGLASYEQYF	TGTGCCAGCTCACCAAGGAAAAAAGGACTAGCGAGCTACGAGCAGTACTTC
TRBV6-5	-	TRBJ1-4	few	CASSQLYATNEKLFF	TGTGCCAGCAGTCAATTATATGCAACTAATGAAAAACTGTTTTTT
TRBV18	-	TRBJ1-4	-	CASSPLDAATNEKLFF	TGTGCCAGCTCACCCCTCGACGCCGCAACTAATGAAAAACTGTTTTTT
TRBV7-9	TRBD1	TRBJ1-2	-	CASTRGRQGDYGYTF	TGTGCCAGCACTAGAGGGAGACAGGGGGATTATGGCTACACCTTC
TRBV6-5	TRBD2	TRBJ2-4	-	CASSLGTSGSKYF	TGTGCCAGCAGTTTGGGGACTAGCGGCTCCAAGTACTTC
TRBV18	TRBD1	TRBJ2-7	-	CASSPGQGANNEQYF	TGTGCCAGCTCACCCGGCCAGGGGGCCAACAACGAGCAGTACTTC
TRBV6-5	TRBD1	TRBJ2-3	few	CASRRQGADTQYF	TGTGCCAGCCGGAGACAGGGTGCAGATACGCAGTATTTT
TRBV5-1	TRBD1	TRBJ2-7	-	CASSSDRSYEQYF	TGCGCCAGCAGCTCGGACAGGTCCTACGAGCAGTACTTC
TRBV5-4	-	TRBJ2-5	-	CAGGPSWETQYF	TGTGCCGGGGGTCCGAGCTGGGAGACCCAGTACTTC
TRBV7-9	-	TRBJ1-6	-	CASSWDTDNSPLHF	TGTGCCAGCAGTTGGGACACAGATAATTCACCCCTCCACTTT
TRBV19	TRBD1	TRBJ1-1	-	CASSISKVGQGKAFF	TGTGCCAGTAGTATTTCGAAAGTCGGACAGGGGAAAGCTTTCTTT
TRBV5-8	-	TRBJ1-1	-	CASSWGHTEAFF	TGTGCCAGCAGCTGGGGGCACACTGAAGCTTTCTTT
TRBV19	-	TRBJ1-4	few	CASSIVGVEKLFF	TGTGCCAGTAGTATAGTGGGAGTGGAAAAACTGTTTTTT
TRBV27	-	TRBJ2-1	-	CASSPPGKPRSYNEQFF	TGTGCCAGCAGTCCCCCAGGGAAGCCTAGATCCTACAATGAGCAGTTCTTC
TRBV29-1	TRBD1	TRBJ2-7	-	CSAWGGQGTEQYF	TGCAGCGCATGGGGGGGACAGGGGACCGAGCAGTACTTC
TRBV10-2	TRBD1	TRBJ2-5	-	CASSESGTGGRQTQYF	TGCGCCAGCAGTGAGTCCGGGACAGGGGGCCGTCAGACCCAGTACTTC
TRBV27	-	TRBJ2-7	-	CASSLTVLEPYEQYF	TGTGCCAGCAGTTTAACTGTTCTGGAGCCATACGAGCAGTACTTC
TRBV11-2	-	TRBJ2-7	-	CASSRSRAGYEQYF	TGTGCCAGCAGCCGTTCGAGGGCGGGGTACGAGCAGTACTTC
TRBV5-6	-	TRBJ1-1	-	CASSRTGKGTEAFF	TGTGCCAGCAGCAGAACAGGGAAGGGCACTGAAGCTTTCTTT
TRBV6-6	-	TRBJ2-1	-	CASSYGTAAYNEQFF	TGTGCCAGCAGTTACGGTACAGCGGCCTACAATGAGCAGTTCTTC
TRBV7-9	-	TRBJ1-3	-	CASSLSLGRLFSGNTIYF	TGTGCCAGCAGCTTATCCCTGGGCAGGCTTTTCTCTGGAAACACCATATATTTT
TRBV27	-	TRBJ1-2	-	CASSLVFGEGYGYTF	TGTGCCAGCAGCCTCGTTTTTGGGGAAGGATATGGCTACACCTTC
TRBV28	TRBD1	TRBJ1-1	-	CASSNPWQGQTEAFF	TGTGCCAGCAGTAACCCCTGGCAGGGACAGACTGAAGCTTTCTTT
TRBV5-4	-	TRBJ1-5	-	CASSSGGSDRPQHF	TGTGCCAGCAGCTCAGGCGGGTCGGACCGGCCCCAGCATTTT
TRBV7-9	-	TRBJ1-6	-	CASSFTTSSSTTYNSPLHF	TGTGCCAGCAGCTTTACCACGTCCAGCTCTACCACCTATAATTCACCCCTCCACTTT
TRBV5-1	-	TRBJ1-2	few	CASSSRGDWRWGGYTF	TGCGCCAGCAGCTCGAGGGGGGACTGGAGATGGGGTGGCTACACCTTC
TRBV10-3	-	TRBJ2-2	-	CAISPPVGNTGELFF	TGTGCCATCAGTCCTCCTGTCGGGAACACCGGGGAGCTGTTTTTT
TRBV10-1	-	TRBJ2-3	once	CASSGKDGPTDTQYF	TGCGCCAGCAGCGGGAAGGACGGCCCCACAGATACGCAGTATTTT
TRBV6-5	TRBD1	TRBJ2-7	-	CASSDRGLYEQYF	TGTGCCAGCAGTGACAGGGGTCTCTACGAGCAGTACTTC
TRBV10-2	-	TRBJ2-7	-	CASSEGSYEQYF	TGCGCCAGCAGTGAGGGTTCTTACGAGCAGTACTTC
TRBV5-1	-	TRBJ2-1	-	CASGDPGSSYNEQFF	TGCGCCAGCGGCGACCCGGGAAGCTCCTACAATGAGCAGTTCTTC
TRBV5-1	TRBD1	TRBJ2-7	-	CASSYGTGSTYEQYF	TGCGCCAGCAGCTACGGGACAGGTAGCACCTACGAGCAGTACTTC
TRBV6-1	TRBD1	TRBJ2-2	-	CASSSGRGPGGELFF	TGTGCCAGCAGTTCAGGAAGGGGGCCCGGCGGGGAGCTGTTTTTT
TRBV27	-	TRBJ2-3	-	CASTLRGTDTQYF	TGTGCCAGCACCCTAAGGGGCACAGATACGCAGTATTTT
TRBV6-5	-	TRBJ2-6	once	CASSYAGANVLTF	TGTGCCAGCAGTTATGCTGGGGCCAACGTCCTGACTTTC
TRBV20-1	-	TRBJ2-3	-	CSLPTDTQYF	TGCTCCCTACCCACAGATACGCAGTATTTT